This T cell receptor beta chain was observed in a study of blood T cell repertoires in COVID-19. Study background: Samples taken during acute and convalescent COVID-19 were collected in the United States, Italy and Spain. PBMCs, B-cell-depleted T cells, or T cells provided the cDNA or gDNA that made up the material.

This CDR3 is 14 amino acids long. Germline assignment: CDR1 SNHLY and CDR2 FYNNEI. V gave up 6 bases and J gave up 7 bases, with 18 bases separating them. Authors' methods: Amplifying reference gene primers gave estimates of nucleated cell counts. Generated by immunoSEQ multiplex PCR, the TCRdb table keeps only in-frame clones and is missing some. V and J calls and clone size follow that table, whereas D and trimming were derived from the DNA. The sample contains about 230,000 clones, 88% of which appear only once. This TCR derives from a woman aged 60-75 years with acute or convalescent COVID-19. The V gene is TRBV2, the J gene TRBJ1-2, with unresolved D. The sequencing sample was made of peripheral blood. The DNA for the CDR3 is TGTGCCAGCAGGGGCGTGGAAGGAGGGTTTGGCTACACCTTC. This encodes CASRGVEGGFGYTF.